What follows is one T cell receptor beta chain and its context. Antigen: not known. This sample is drawn from a study of blood T cells in healthy people across ages. The study's findings and limits: Getting older went along with TCR beta diversity per million T cells dropping roughly linearly. Considered underestimates were the diversity estimates obtained from one million T cells.

This CDR3 spans 15 amino acids. Germline trimming cut 5 bases from V and 0 bases from J; bases unmatched to any gene: 4. Together with a sample-barcoded 5' primer, a J-beta primer mix was included in a second PCR lasting 7 to 11 cycles. Researchers report that a template-switch adaptor with 12 random nucleotides tagged each cDNA molecule. From the 5' RACE reads, TCRdb called clonotypes with MiXCR, one entry per CDR3 protein. The sample lists over a million distinct CDR3 sequences, approximately 43% seen once, with around 4% in the top ten. Per individual sample, total RNA of at least 5 micrograms was extracted.

The TCR was taken from a woman between 18 and 29 years old in good health. The chain joins TRBV12-3 or TRBV12-4 to TRBJ2-1; TRBD2 aligns across 7 bases. Sequenced input: blood. CDR3 in DNA: TGTGCCAGCAGTCCTCTAGCGGACTCCTACAATGAGCAGTTCTTC. Its protein is CASSPLADSYNEQFF.